The entry that follows covers one TCR beta chain sequence. The sample is drawn from a study of blood T cell repertoires in COVID-19. Study-wide context: The origin of the acute and convalescent COVID-19 samples was the United States, Italy and Spain.

Only in-frame clones appear in the TCRdb table, and some are missing; sequencing was by immunoSEQ multiplex PCR. The table includes approximately 200,000 clones, around 79% detected once. The V and J ends lost 3 bases and 0 bases respectively, with 8 bases between them. Germline V gene lookup returns CDR1 SNHLY and CDR2 FYNNEI. The CDR3 extends over 15 amino acids. The receptor comes from a woman aged 45 to 65 with acute or convalescent COVID-19. The sequenced sample consisted of peripheral blood. The rearrangement joins TRBV2 to TRBJ1-4; D uncertain. CDR3 bases: TGTGCCAGCAGTGACACGGGAGCAACTAATGAAAAACTGTTTTTT. This sequence encodes CASSDTGATNEKLFF.